A single sample gave rise to the 7 T cell receptor beta chains below, sequenced in a study of STAT3 mutations in large granular lymphocyte leukemia. Study results and caveats: Every T-cell large granular lymphocyte leukemia patient had at least one immunodominant TCR beta clonotype.

These receptors' antigens are unknown. TCRdb's table, derived via immunoSEQ multiplex PCR, lists solely in-frame clones and lacks some. This sample carries 8,500 to 11,000 clones, around nine tenths of them seen once, and the ten largest clones take about 25%. The specimen sequenced was peripheral blood mononuclear cells. The source is a man aged 55 to 69 with T-cell large granular lymphocyte leukemia. Some clones in this sample may be carry-over from other donors' samples.

This chain joins TRBV27 and TRBJ1-2, with TRBD1 identical over 8 bases. Unmatched junction bases numbered 11, after V lost 1 base and J lost 4 bases. Germline loops: CDR1 MNHEY, CDR2 SMNVEV (reference sequence). The CDR3 is made up of 17 amino acids. The CDR3 sequence is CASSLWGKGQDSYGYTF. The CDR3 DNA sequence: TGTGCCAGCAGTTTATGGGGTAAGGGACAGGACTCCTATGGCTACACCTTC.

CDR3 sequence (DNA): TGCGCCAGCAGCTTGATCCAGCGGGGGAACACCGGGGAGCTGTTTTTT. Amino acid sequence: CASSLIQRGNTGELFF. The chain links TRBV5-1 to TRBJ2-2; 7 nucleotides align to TRBD2. There are 16 residues in the CDR3. Per germline, CDR1 SGHRS and CDR2 YFSETQ. Losses at the gene ends were 1 base for V and 1 base for J; bases not matched to a gene: 4.

V usage is TRBV5-1 and J usage is TRBJ2-7; 8 bases line up with TRBD1. From germline, CDR1 is SGHRS and CDR2 YFSETQ. J was trimmed by 3 bases and V by 4 bases; bases with no gene match: 3. The CDR3 has 13 residues. CDR3 sequence: CASSRTGNYEQYF. CDR3 coding DNA: TGCGCCAGCAGCAGGACAGGGAACTACGAGCAGTACTTC.

The V call is TRBV9, the J call TRBJ2-7; TRBD1 matches 9 bases. The CDR3 runs 15 residues. Germline CDR1 reads SGDLS; CDR2 reads YYNGEE. The V gene end was trimmed by 4 bases and the J gene end by 4 bases; junction bases not matched to a gene: 9. CDR3 sequence: CASSLLDRGEYEQYF. CDR3 bases: TGTGCCAGCAGCTTACTCGACAGGGGGGAGTACGAGCAGTACTTC. Combining the CDR3 with reference TRBV9 and TRBJ2-7 gives the whole variable domain DSGVTQTPKHLITATGQRVTLRCSPRSGDLSVYWYQQSLDQGLQFLIQYYNGEERAKGNILERFSAQQFPDLHSELNLSSLELGDSALYFCASSLLDRGEYEQYFGPGTRLTVT.

The rearrangement links TRBV29-1 to TRBJ2-1; 9 bases match TRBD2. The CDR3 runs to 14 residues. Germline-derived CDR1 and CDR2 are SQVTM and ANQGSEA. Losses at the gene ends were 7 bases for V and 5 bases for J; bases not matched to a gene: 9. The DNA of the CDR3 is TGCAGCGGGGAGACTAGCGGACACCACAATGAGCAGTTCTTC. Residues: CSGETSGHHNEQFF.

This chain joins TRBV20-1 and TRBJ2-1, with D uncertain. This CDR3 is 11 amino acids long. CDR1 is DFQATT, CDR2 SNEGSKA, per germline (reference sequence). V lost 6 bases, J lost 3 bases, and 6 bases lay in between. In nucleotides, the CDR3 is TGCAGTGCGTCCTTCTACAATGAGCAGTTCTTC. Its protein is CSASFYNEQFF.

The chain has TRBV18 and TRBJ2-3, with D perhaps being TRBD1 or TRBD2 (5 bases each). The germline V gene encodes CDR1 KGHSH and CDR2 LQKENI. The V end lost 8 bases, the J end lost 0 bases, and 18 bases lay between the germline ends. The CDR3 extends over 16 amino acids. The CDR3 spells CASRFSRGVSTDTQYF. The CDR3 nucleotides read TGTGCCAGCCGCTTTAGTAGAGGGGTAAGCACAGATACGCAGTATTTT.